Listed here are 8 T cell receptor beta chains from one sample, sequenced in a study of blood T cell repertoires in COVID-19. The table came from immunoSEQ multiplex PCR; TCRdb's copy has only in-frame clones and leaves some out. The sample holds 200,000 to 300,000 clones, about 90% seen once. Sequenced material: PBMCs or T cells enriched from blood (not recorded which). The origin of the receptors is a woman between 35 and 50 years old with acute COVID-19.

J is TRBJ1-1 and V is TRBV5-4; 8 bases map to TRBD1. The CDR3 is 14 amino acids. Looked up from germline, CDR1 is SGHNT and CDR2 is YYREEE (reference sequence). Losses at the gene ends were 4 bases for V and 0 bases for J; bases not matched to a gene: 2. As DNA, the CDR3 is TGTGCCAGCAGCACGGACAGGGTGAACACTGAAGCTTTCTTT. Its translation is CASSTDRVNTEAFF.

The rearrangement links TRBV3-1 (or the pseudogene TRBV3-2) to TRBJ2-7; D gene unclear. Germline CDR1 reads LGHDT; CDR2 reads YNNKEL (reference sequence). This CDR3 spans 12 amino acids. The ends were cut back, 4 bases at V and 0 bases at J, with 4 bases in the middle. The CDR3 DNA follows: TGTGCCAGCAGCCGTAGCTCCTACGAGCAGTACTTC. Translated: CASSRSSYEQYF.

This clone was picked up a small number of times. The CDR3 coding sequence is TGTGCCAGTAGTGGGGACTACGATATGGGCACCGGGGAGCTGTTTTTT. This sequence encodes CASSGDYDMGTGELFF. V is TRBV19 and J is TRBJ2-2; 7 bases are shared with TRBD2. Germline-derived CDR1 and CDR2 are LNHDA and SQIVND (reference sequence). V was clipped by 5 bases and J by 4 bases; unmatched bases: 10. The CDR3 consists of 16 residues. Variable domain in full (rest from reference TRBV19 and TRBJ2-2): DGGITQSPKYLFRKEGQNVTLSCEQNLNHDAMYWYRQDPGQGLRLIYYSQIVNDFQKGDIAEGYSVSREKKESFPLTVTSAQKNPTAFYLCASSGDYDMGTGELFFGEGSRLTVL.

This clone was observed a handful of times. The chain links TRBV7-6 to TRBJ1-3; D not certain. In germline, CDR1 is SGHVS, CDR2 FNYEAQ. This CDR3 region has 15 residues. Trimming took 1 base from V and 7 from J, leaving 14 bases between them. The CDR3 is CASSLEAGWANTIYF. The CDR3 nucleotides are TGTGCCAGCAGCTTAGAGGCAGGTTGGGCGAACACCATATATTTT. Full variable domain (missing parts from reference TRBV7-6 and TRBJ1-3): GAGVSQSPRYKVTKRGQDVALRCDPISGHVSLYWYRQALGQGPEFLTYFNYEAQQDKSGLPNDRFSAERPEGSISTLTIQRTEQRDSAMYRCASSLEAGWANTIYFGEGSWLTVV.

The chain recombines TRBV12-3 or TRBV12-4 with TRBJ2-1; TRBD2 agrees at 7 bases. After removal of 7 bases from V and 12 bases from J, the junction contained 6 bases not matched to a gene. This CDR3 comprises 11 residues. Written as DNA, the CDR3 is TGTGCCAGCATGGCGGGAGTCGCGCAGTTCTTC. It specifies CASMAGVAQFF.

The rearrangement links TRBV11-3 to TRBJ2-3; D unresolved. The CDR3 totals 15 residues. From germline, CDR1 is SGHNT and CDR2 YENEEA. Trimming stripped 1 base from V and 2 bases from J, with 10 bases between. The CDR3 DNA reads as TGTGCCAGCAGCTTAGGAGAGACACCCACAGATACGCAGTATTTT. Translated, it gives CASSLGETPTDTQYF.

In DNA form, the CDR3 reads TGTGCCAGCAGCCAAGTACTGGGCAGGCACACTGAAGCTTTCTTT. It specifies CASSQVLGRHTEAFF. The chain recombines TRBV14 with TRBJ1-1; no clear D. Germline values: CDR1 SGHDN, CDR2 FVKESK. The CDR3 runs 15 residues. The ends were cut back, 1 base at V and 3 bases at J, with 12 bases in the middle.

The rearrangement joins TRBV19 to TRBJ2-1, with a weak D call TRBD2 (5 bases). The CDR3 contains 13 residues. CDR1 is LNHDA and CDR2 is SQIVND in the germline V gene (reference sequence). V lost 3 bases, J lost 8 bases, and 11 bases lay in between. As DNA, the CDR3 is TGTGCCAGTAGTATTCGGACTTCGGATGAGCAGTTCTTC. This translates into CASSIRTSDEQFF.